The rows below give T cell receptor beta chains drawn from one sample of a study of T cell changes during pregnancy in multiple sclerosis. Generated by immunoSEQ multiplex PCR, the TCRdb table keeps only in-frame clones and is missing some. The table includes about 50,000 clones, about nine tenths detected once. The source material was CD4+ T cells from peripheral blood mononuclear cells, sampled in the second trimester of pregnancy. These receptors all come from a female donor with multiple sclerosis, enrolled in a pregnancy study. Each CDR3 is given with its conserved first and last residue. The D gene is left open where the match is weak. Some rows have no size entry. The others give once, few or many, or a class for an expanded clone.

J: TRBJ1-1
D: NA
size: NA
V: TRBV2
CDR3: CASVAEEVNTEAFF
DNA: TGTGCCAGCGTGGCAGAGGAAGTGAACACTGAAGCTTTCTTT

J: TRBJ2-5
D: NA
size: NA
V: TRBV4-1
CDR3: CASSQTEGETQYF
DNA: TGCGCCAGCAGCCAAACAGAAGGAGAGACCCAGTACTTC

J: TRBJ2-3
D: TRBD2
size: NA
V: TRBV27
CDR3: CATNRLAGVTDTQYF
DNA: TGTGCCACTAACCGTCTAGCGGGAGTAACAGATACGCAGTATTTT

J: TRBJ1-6
D: NA
size: few
V: TRBV4-1
CDR3: CASSQDQLPNPPLHF
DNA: TGCGCCAGCAGCCAAGATCAACTCCCTAATCCACCCCTCCACTTT

J: TRBJ2-3
D: TRBD2
size: NA
V: TRBV11-2
CDR3: CASSLGQRGASEDTQYF
DNA: TGTGCCAGCAGCTTAGGTCAGCGGGGGGCTTCGGAAGATACGCAGTATTTT

J: TRBJ2-1
D: TRBD2
size: NA
V: TRBV5-4
CDR3: CASSSGLTQKEQFF
DNA: TGTGCCAGCAGCTCGGGACTAACCCAGAAGGAGCAGTTCTTC

J: TRBJ2-1
D: NA
size: NA
V: TRBV6-4
CDR3: CASSDPASAPTHEQFF
DNA: TGTGCCAGCAGTGACCCGGCTAGCGCCCCTACCCATGAGCAGTTCTTC

J: TRBJ2-2
D: NA
size: NA
V: TRBV6-5
CDR3: CASSYRGDTGELFF
DNA: TGTGCCAGCAGTTACCGAGGAGATACCGGGGAGCTGTTTTTT

J: TRBJ1-2
D: NA
size: NA
V: TRBV6-1
CDR3: CASSVWHTNYGYTF
DNA: TGTGCCAGCAGTGTATGGCACACTAACTATGGCTACACCTTC

J: TRBJ2-3
D: NA
size: NA
V: TRBV20-1
CDR3: CSASSTDTQYF
DNA: TGCAGTGCCTCTAGCACAGATACGCAGTATTTT

J: TRBJ1-1
D: NA
size: NA
V: TRBV19
CDR3: CASSIDTNLNTEAFF
DNA: TGTGCCAGTAGTATTGACACCAACTTGAACACTGAAGCTTTCTTT

J: TRBJ2-5
D: TRBD2
size: NA
V: TRBV19
CDR3: CASSKLAGGKETQYF
DNA: TGTGCCAGTAGTAAACTAGCGGGGGGGAAAGAGACCCAGTACTTC

J: TRBJ2-7
D: NA
size: NA
V: TRBV7-2
CDR3: CASGQDSYEQYF
DNA: TGTGCCAGCGGCCAGGACTCCTACGAGCAGTACTTC

J: TRBJ2-7
D: TRBD2
size: once
V: TRBV2
CDR3: CASSGPAARQAGEQYF
DNA: TGTGCCAGCAGTGGCCCGGCAGCCCGCCAAGCGGGGGAGCAGTACTTC

J: TRBJ2-7
D: TRBD2
size: NA
V: TRBV18
CDR3: CASSRGLAGPYEQYF
DNA: TGTGCCAGCTCACGCGGACTAGCGGGGCCCTACGAGCAGTACTTC

J: TRBJ1-5
D: NA
size: NA
V: TRBV27
CDR3: CASSLSRFNQPQHF
DNA: TGTGCCAGCAGTTTATCCAGGTTCAATCAGCCCCAGCATTTT

J: TRBJ1-5
D: NA
size: NA
V: TRBV30
CDR3: CAWSVGTLDQPQHF
DNA: TGTGCCTGGAGTGTGGGCACACTTGATCAGCCCCAGCATTTT

J: TRBJ1-4
D: NA
size: NA
V: TRBV2
CDR3: CASSVENSNEKLFF
DNA: TGTGCCAGCAGCGTGGAGAACTCTAATGAAAAACTGTTTTTT

J: TRBJ1-3
D: NA
size: NA
V: TRBV7-6
CDR3: CASSFGDISGNTIYF
DNA: TGTGCCAGCAGCTTCGGTGATATCTCTGGAAACACCATATATTTT

J: TRBJ1-2
D: NA
size: NA
V: TRBV5-4
CDR3: CASSLESYYGYTF
DNA: TGTGCCAGCAGCTTGGAATCCTACTATGGCTACACCTTC

J: TRBJ2-1
D: TRBD2
size: NA
V: TRBV4-2
CDR3: CASSQDGTINEQFF
DNA: TGTGCCAGCAGCCAAGACGGGACTATAAATGAGCAGTTCTTC

J: TRBJ2-5
D: NA
size: NA
V: TRBV30
CDR3: CAWSAVETQYF
DNA: TGTGCCTGGAGTGCGGTAGAGACCCAGTACTTC